A selection of T cell receptor beta chains follows, all from one sample in a study of blood T cell repertoires in COVID-19. The assay was immunoSEQ multiplex PCR, and TCRdb's table has in-frame clones only and misses some. The table records some 200,000 clones, over 75% of them present only once. The sample was peripheral blood. The receptors derive from a man in his fifties with acute or convalescent COVID-19. CDR3s leave out the opening cysteine and the closing phenylalanine or tryptophan.

v_call	j_call	cdr3_aa
TRBV19	TRBJ2-3	ASSIVAGIRRVSDTQY
TRBV19	TRBJ1-2	ASSIASQGAGYGYT
TRBV5-1	TRBJ1-4	ASSLEEGLTGKLF
TRBV11-2	TRBJ2-3	ASSLQVAVDTQY
TRBV5-1	TRBJ2-2	ASSLGVGRGLNTGELF
TRBV5-1	TRBJ1-1	ASSLFGGGTEAF
TRBV6-6	TRBJ2-2	ASTNRQAHTGELF
TRBV2	TRBJ2-2	ASSPEGTGELF
TRBV7-2	TRBJ2-3	ASSLWGGSTDTQY
TRBV19	TRBJ1-4	ASSIGQGATNEKLF
TRBV5-6	TRBJ2-7	ASSAAGSPYEQY
TRBV27	TRBJ1-1	ASSSIERGNTEAF
TRBV18	TRBJ1-6	ASSYYRGGNSPLH
TRBV7-9	TRBJ2-7	ASSFFTAGTYEQY
TRBV29-1	TRBJ2-3	SVEVGGDTQY
TRBV30	TRBJ2-3	AWSVGVTSGYTDTQY
TRBV6-1	TRBJ1-4	ASSEIGAANEKLF
TRBV5-1	TRBJ1-2	ASSPFESSYGYT
TRBV11-2	TRBJ1-6	ASSLEAGIGSPLH
TRBV7-9	TRBJ1-1	ASSLRRVRNTEAF
TRBV5-6	TRBJ1-3	ASSLLDSRSGNTIY
TRBV2	TRBJ1-4	ASDRQNEKLF
TRBV18	TRBJ1-1	ASSSGMNTEAF
TRBV19	TRBJ1-4	ASSPSQRVIATNEKLF
TRBV5-1	TRBJ1-2	ARIRRTNGYT
TRBV7-3	TRBJ1-6	ASSLSSNSPLH
TRBV9	TRBJ2-2	ASSAGTSGHTGELF
TRBV20-1	TRBJ2-4	SARAQNIQY
TRBV27	TRBJ1-1	ASSPYWNTEAF
TRBV2	TRBJ1-1	AGGQGGTEAF
TRBV9	TRBJ1-6	ASSALRGGSSPLH
TRBV19	TRBJ2-1	ASSILQGVYNEQF
TRBV5-1	TRBJ1-2	ASSKQTGPNYGYT
TRBV4-1	TRBJ2-7	ASSQGTIQPGDEQY
TRBV6-5	TRBJ1-6	ASHPPGQENSPLH
TRBV7-3	TRBJ2-5	ASSLGHQETQY
TRBV5-8	TRBJ2-2	ASSSTGTSGTGELF
TRBV3-1/TRBV3-2	TRBJ2-2	ASSQAPGWGNTGELF
TRBV4-1	TRBJ1-5	ASSDGRTAYSNQPQH
TRBV7-2	TRBJ1-2	ASSPEHGYRENGYT
TRBV7-3	TRBJ1-3	ASSLHGQGAGGNTIY
TRBV9	TRBJ1-5	ASSVGRVGGPQH
TRBV18	TRBJ1-5	ASSPTGTGGWPQH
TRBV2	TRBJ1-1	ASILGQWDTEAF
TRBV5-1	TRBJ2-3	ASSSGDRVQDTQY
TRBV5-4	TRBJ2-5	ASSLAGKETQY
TRBV10-1	TRBJ2-1	ASSGLAGYNEQF
TRBV5-5	TRBJ2-1	ASSLGQIYSYNEQF
TRBV27	TRBJ2-1	ASSSPGAYNEQF
TRBV19	TRBJ2-6	ASSTPPSGSGANVLT
TRBV27	TRBJ1-2	ASSSLARGAPNYGYT
TRBV7-8	TRBJ2-7	ASSLSGQVYEQY